These 29 T cell receptor beta chains were sequenced from one sample in a study of PD-1 blockade in mismatch repair-deficient tumors. Profiling relied on immunoSEQ multiplex PCR, and the TCRdb table lists in-frame clones only, not all of them. In the table there are roughly 70,000 clones, about 72% of which are singletons. The sequencing used peripheral blood, collected 2 weeks after starting pembrolizumab. These receptors all come from an adult with mismatch repair-deficient cancer.

This clone has more than one count but fewer than ten. The J gene is TRBJ2-1, the V gene TRBV5-6; the D gene could be TRBD1 or TRBD2 (5 bases each). Germline V lookup: CDR1 SGHDT, CDR2 YYEEEE. The CDR3 is made up of 15 amino acids. The germline V and J ends were trimmed by 1 base and 2 bases, with 10 bases remaining between them. The CDR3 protein is CASSLKGSPYNEQFF. The CDR3 DNA reads as TGTGCCAGCAGCTTGAAGGGGAGCCCCTACAATGAGCAGTTCTTC.

The rearrangement uses TRBV4-1 and TRBJ2-7; D is unclear. Germline CDR1 MGHRA, CDR2 YSYEKL. The CDR3 is made up of 14 amino acids. Trimming pared 1 base from V and 1 base from J, leaving 8 bases between. The CDR3 coding sequence is TGCGCCAGCAGCCAAGGAGCAGGTTCCTACGAGCAGTACTTC. Protein product: CASSQGAGSYEQYF.

Remarks on this clone: The same CDR3 also results from other DNA sequences found in this sample. The chain employs TRBV5-1 and TRBJ2-7; D gene unclear. This CDR3 contains 13 residues. The ends were cut back, 2 bases at V and 0 bases at J, with 6 bases in the middle. Germline loops: CDR1 SGHRS, CDR2 YFSETQ. In nucleotides, the CDR3 is TGCGCCAGCAGCTTACTGGGCTCCTACGAGCAGTACTTC. Amino acids: CASSLLGSYEQYF.

The chain has TRBV30 and TRBJ2-3; the D gene is possibly TRBD2 (6 bases). V was shortened by 4 bases and J by 3 bases, with 11 bases between the two germline ends. CDR3 size: 13 residues. CDR1 GTSNPN and CDR2 SVGIG come from the germline V gene (reference sequence). This CDR3 reads CAWKVGGTDTQYF. The CDR3 nucleotides are TGTGCCTGGAAAGTGGGAGGAACAGATACGCAGTATTTT.

This CDR3 reads CASSLAGGSNTGELFF. Here the CDR3 DNA reads TGTGCCAGCAGCTTAGCGGGGGGGTCGAACACCGGGGAGCTGTTTTTT. V gene TRBV21-1 combines with J gene TRBJ2-2; TRBD2, the table's D call, was not compared with the DNA. TRBV21-1 is flagged as a pseudogene. This CDR3 spans 16 amino acids.

The genes are TRBV5-1 and TRBJ1-2, with TRBD1 matching over 8 bases. This CDR3 spans 15 amino acids. The J segment lost 4 bases and the V segment lost 4 bases, leaving 9 bases of the junction unmatched. The germline V gene has CDR1 SGHRS and CDR2 YFSETQ. The CDR3, as DNA: TGCGCCAGCAGCGAAGGGACAGGCCCAGGCTATGGCTACACCTTC. Its translation is CASSEGTGPGYGYTF.

The chain combines TRBV29-1 with TRBJ2-5; 8 nucleotides agree with TRBD2. The junction had 8 bases not matched to a gene; V was cut back by 6 bases and J by 5 bases. Germline CDR1 and CDR2: SQVTM and ANQGSEA. This CDR3 is 13 amino acids long. As DNA, the CDR3 is TGCAGCGTGGGGACTAGAGGAGGGGAGACCCAGTACTTC. Encoded protein: CSVGTRGGETQYF.

This rearrangement joins TRBV4-3 to TRBJ2-7; D perhaps matches TRBD2 (5 bases). V shed 0 bases and J shed 0 bases, with 9 bases lying between them. This CDR3 region has 15 residues. CDR1 and CDR2 from the germline V gene are LGHNA and YSLEER. CDR3 region: CASSQESSLSYEQYF. CDR3 DNA sequence: TGCGCCAGCAGCCAAGAGTCTAGCCTCTCCTACGAGCAGTACTTC.

V and J are TRBV19 and TRBJ2-3, with 9 nucleotides matching TRBD2. The germline gives CDR1 LNHDA, CDR2 SQIVND (reference sequence). The CDR3 totals 15 residues. V lost 4 bases, J lost 2 bases, and 4 bases stayed unmatched. DNA for the CDR3: TGTGCCAGTAGTAGACTAGCGGACTACACAGATACGCAGTATTTT. It translates to CASSRLADYTDTQYF.

This clone has more than one count but fewer than ten. This chain links TRBV27 with TRBJ2-7, with 7 bases that match TRBD1. V dropped 9 bases and J dropped 1; count of bases not matched to a gene: 9. Germline V gene lookup returns CDR1 MNHEY and CDR2 SMNVEV (reference sequence). The CDR3 is 14 amino acids. The chain's CDR3 is CASKDRASSYEQYF. Here the CDR3 DNA reads TGTGCCAGTAAAGACAGGGCTTCTTCCTACGAGCAGTACTTC.

The DNA for the CDR3 is TGTGCCAGTAGTATTGGCGGGTCGGGTTCCTACGAGCAGTACTTC. The encoded protein is CASSIGGSGSYEQYF. The chain links TRBV19 to TRBJ2-7, with D possibly TRBD2 on 5 matching bases. Germline loops: CDR1 LNHDA, CDR2 SQIVND (reference sequence). CDR3 length equals 15 residues. The ends were cut back, 3 bases at V and 1 base at J, with 13 bases in the middle. Full variable domain (rest looked up from reference TRBV19 and TRBJ2-7): DGGITQSPKYLFRKEGQNVTLSCEQNLNHDAMYWYRQDPGQGLRLIYYSQIVNDFQKGDIAEGYSVSREKKESFPLTVTSAQKNPTAFYLCASSIGGSGSYEQYFGPGTRLTVT.

The CDR3 DNA follows: TGTGCCTGGGGTGGCCAATTAACGGGGGCGCGGAAAGATACGCAGTATTTT. The encoded protein is CAWGGQLTGARKDTQYF. V is TRBV30 and J is TRBJ2-3; possibly TRBD1 or TRBD2 for D (6 bases each). CDR1 and CDR2 (germline): GTSNPN, SVGIG (reference sequence). The CDR3 extends over 17 amino acids. The V gene lost 5 bases and the J gene lost 5 bases, with 26 bases spanning the gap. The full variable domain, rest sourced from reference TRBV30 and TRBJ2-3, is SQTIHQWPATLVQPVGSPLSLECTVEGTSNPNLYWYRQAAGRGLQLLFYSVGIGQISSEVPQNLSASRPQDRQFILSSKKLLLSDSGFYLCAWGGQLTGARKDTQYFGPGTRLTVL.

This chain links TRBV6-5 with TRBJ2-1; 9 nucleotides line up with TRBD1. Germline-derived CDR1 and CDR2 are MNHEY and SVGAGI. There are 16 residues in the CDR3. After removal of 2 bases from V and 7 bases from J, the junction contained 9 bases not matched to a gene. The DNA for the CDR3 is TGTGCCAGCAGTTACGCTCCGGGGACAGGGCGGAATGAGCAGTTCTTC. Its translation is CASSYAPGTGRNEQFF.

The rearrangement uses TRBV6-1 and TRBJ1-1; D possibly corresponds to TRBD1 (5 bases). V lost 8 bases and J 5 bases, leaving 15 bases between the germline ends. The CDR3 covers 13 residues. Germline CDR1 and CDR2: MNHNS and SASEGT. CDR3 protein: CASRRTRETEAFF. The CDR3 region has the DNA TGTGCCAGCCGAAGGACCAGGGAAACTGAAGCTTTCTTT.

The chain joins TRBV18 to TRBJ2-5; D perhaps matches TRBD1 (5 bases). The J call may be in error: the DNA end matches TRBJ2-7 better. The germline V gene encodes CDR1 KGHSH and CDR2 LQKENI. The CDR3 sequence is 13 residues long. CDR3 region: CASSRQITYEQYF. The CDR3 DNA follows: TGTGCCAGCTCACGACAGATTACCTACGAGCAGTACTTC.

The chain uses TRBV19 and TRBJ2-3; D is ambiguous. Germline lookup yields CDR1 LNHDA and CDR2 SQIVND (reference sequence). V was shortened by 6 bases and J by 4 bases, with 17 bases between the two germline ends. This CDR3 is built from 15 residues. The CDR3, as DNA: TGTGCCAGTAGCTCTGGGCGCACTACCTCAGATACGCAGTATTTT. Translation: CASSSGRTTSDTQYF.

Regarding this clone: An end of the junction differs from the germline gene, which may be a read error. The gene calls are TRBV14 and TRBJ2-2, with 8 positions matching TRBD1. Germline values: CDR1 SGHDN, CDR2 FVKESK. This CDR3 is built from 14 residues. CDR3 region: CASSPRLKTGALFF. The DNA for the CDR3 is TGTGCCAGCAGCCCCCGTCTTAAGACAGGGGCGCTGTTTTTT.

In its sample, this clone was seen a few times. This chain uses TRBV11-3 with TRBJ2-1; 8 bases map to TRBD2. The germline CDR1 and CDR2 sequences are SGHNT and YENEEA. This CDR3 spans 12 amino acids. Trimming removed 4 bases from V and 9 bases from J; junction bases left unmatched: 2. The CDR3, as DNA: TGTGCCAGCAGCTCTAGCGGGCCTGAGCAGTTCTTC. Its translation: CASSSSGPEQFF.

The chain recombines TRBV30 with TRBJ1-5; the D gene is possibly TRBD1 (6 bases). V lost 0 bases and J 2 bases, leaving 11 bases between the germline ends. Germline CDR1 reads GTSNPN; CDR2 reads SVGIG (reference sequence). The CDR3 runs to 15 residues. The CDR3 here is CAWSVRGLRNQPQHF. CDR3 in DNA: TGTGCCTGGAGTGTCAGGGGCTTACGCAATCAGCCCCAGCATTTT.

The chain uses TRBV7-2 and TRBJ2-1; the D is unclear. The CDR3 extends over 13 amino acids. CDR1 and CDR2 from the germline V gene are SGHTA and FQGNSA. The V gene lost 1 base and the J gene lost 3 bases, with 4 bases spanning the gap. The CDR3 coding sequence is TGTGCCAGCAGCTTAGGGATCTACAATGAGCAGTTCTTC. Its translation is CASSLGIYNEQFF.

The chain couples TRBV12-5 to TRBJ1-5, with 7 bases lining up with TRBD1. V dropped 2 bases and J dropped 0; count of bases not matched to a gene: 7. In germline, CDR1 is LGHNT, CDR2 FRNRAP. The CDR3 loop spans 17 amino acids. DNA of the CDR3: TGTGCTAGTGGTTTGCTAGGGACAGCTTATAGCAATCAGCCCCAGCATTTT. Encoded protein: CASGLLGTAYSNQPQHF.

The rearrangement joins TRBV10-3 to TRBJ2-1, with a tentative D call TRBD2 (5 bases). CDR3 size: 14 residues. V dropped 6 bases and J dropped 5 bases, with 14 bases sitting between them. Looked up from germline, CDR1 is ENHRY and CDR2 is SYGVKD. Written as DNA, the CDR3 is TGTGCCATCAGAAACGGACTTGCTAACAATGAGCAGTTCTTC. Encoded protein: CAIRNGLANNEQFF.

This chain uses TRBV21-1 with TRBJ2-4; TRBD2, the table's D call, was not compared with the DNA. TRBV21-1 is annotated as a pseudogene. This CDR3 contains 17 residues. CDR3 in DNA: TGTGCCGGGCACGGACTAGCGGGAGGGCCGGCCAAAAACATTCAGTACTTC. This encodes CAGHGLAGGPAKNIQYF.

This rearrangement joins TRBV7-8 to TRBJ2-7, with D perhaps matching TRBD1 (6 bases). The CDR3 loop spans 14 amino acids. Germline V gene lookup returns CDR1 SGHVS and CDR2 FQNEAQ. Between the trimmed V and J ends, which lost 5 bases and 7 bases, there was a span of 18 bases. This chain's CDR3 is CASSRTPGHQEQYF. The CDR3 coding sequence is TGTGCCAGCAGCCGGACACCGGGACACCAAGAGCAGTACTTC.

The chain joins TRBV7-2 to TRBJ2-1; D call uncertain. The CDR3 contains 13 residues. Germline V gives CDR1 SGHTA, CDR2 FQGNSA. Trimming shortened V by 1 base and J by 6 bases, and 7 bases separated the two germline ends. CDR3 nucleotide sequence: TGTGCCAGCAGCTTAGGGCAGCGCAATGAGCAGTTCTTC. Translated: CASSLGQRNEQFF.

The chain has TRBV27 and TRBJ2-7; 9 positions agree with TRBD1. Germline CDR1 reads MNHEY; CDR2 reads SMNVEV (reference sequence). V lost 3 bases to trimming and J lost 7 bases; unmatched junction nucleotides: 7. This CDR3 contains 14 residues. CDR3 region: CASSFRQGVWEQYF. CDR3 sequence (DNA): TGTGCCAGCAGTTTTAGACAGGGGGTATGGGAGCAGTACTTC.

The rearrangement joins TRBV11-2 to TRBJ2-7; tentative D call: TRBD1 (6 bases). Deletions cut 1 base from V and 4 bases from J, with 14 bases between. Germline V lookup: CDR1 SGHAT, CDR2 FQNNGV. The CDR3 is made up of 15 amino acids. The CDR3 loop reads CASSLVGTKRYEQYF. As DNA, the CDR3 is TGTGCCAGCAGCTTAGTAGGGACAAAGAGGTACGAGCAGTACTTC.

As to this clone: One end of the junction fails to match germline, which may point to a read error. The gene calls are TRBV2 and TRBJ2-7; 7 positions agree with TRBD1. The CDR3 is made up of 13 amino acids. Germline assignment: CDR1 SNHLY and CDR2 FYNNEI. The CDR3 here is CASEQGYSYGQYF. CDR3 DNA sequence: TGTGCCAGCGAACAGGGGTACTCCTACGGGCAGTACTTC.

This chain joins TRBV27 and TRBJ2-6, with unresolved D. The V and J ends lost 9 bases and 2 bases respectively, with 8 bases between them. The CDR3 is 13 amino acids. Germline V gives CDR1 MNHEY, CDR2 SMNVEV (reference sequence). The CDR3 loop reads CASSRAGANVLTF. The CDR3 DNA reads as TGTGCCAGTAGTAGGGCTGGGGCCAACGTCCTGACTTTC.